These T cell receptor beta chains were read from a single sample in a study of T cell changes during pregnancy in multiple sclerosis. The repertoire was sequenced with immunoSEQ multiplex PCR; TCRdb's copy has only in-frame clones and lacks some. The repertoire consists of 60,000 to 95,000 clones, with just over 90% occurring once and the leading ten covering approximately 0.44%. The material was CD4+ T cells from peripheral blood mononuclear cells, obtained before pregnancy. The source of these receptors is a female donor with multiple sclerosis, enrolled in a pregnancy study. The CDR3 runs from the conserved cysteine through the conserved F or W. The D gene is left open where the match is weak. Part of the rows lack a size; the others show once, few, many or a class for expanded clones.

clone_size d_call v_call cdr3_aa
. TRBD2 TRBV7-2 CASSLVAGGTDTQYF
once . TRBV6-6 CASTPEPSSYNEQFF
. . TRBV27 CASSFLQVPYGYTF
. TRBD2 TRBV5-1 CASSPRAGGFNEQYF
. TRBD2 TRBV18 CASSPQREGSYEQYF
. TRBD1 TRBV29-1 CSVRPGTGNYGYTF
. TRBD1 TRBV10-3 CAINGGGTVSGNTIYF
. . TRBV28 CASLAGTHGNEQFF
. . TRBV2 CASNGRGHGYTF
. TRBD2 TRBV30 CALSGSFGKETQYF
. TRBD1 TRBV7-9 CASSVGTGGLNTEAFF
. TRBD1 TRBV11-2 CASSLGGGPRNF
once TRBD1 TRBV11-1 CASSRETGSTVFF
. TRBD1 TRBV7-2 CASSLVGDRLYEQYF
. . TRBV28 CASSTSTGNYGYTF
. . TRBV9 CASSVGGRETQYF
once . TRBV7-2 CASTLANYGYTF